This TCR beta chain is drawn from a study of control samples from healthy donors and cancer patients. Only in-frame clones appear in the TCRdb table, and some are missing; sequencing was by immunoSEQ multiplex PCR. The sample records hundreds of thousands of clones, around nine tenths being singletons. The V gene lost 5 bases and the J gene lost 6 bases, with 16 bases spanning the gap. The CDR3 extends over 14 amino acids. Germline V gene sequence: CDR1 SGHNT, CDR2 YENEEA. The TCR comes from a man aged 35-49 years with head and neck cancer. The source material was PBMCs. The V and J genes are TRBV11-3 and TRBJ1-1; D is unresolved. This CDR3 reads CASSLSRTSPEAFF. In DNA form, the CDR3 reads TGTGCCAGCAGCCTCTCCAGGACCTCCCCTGAAGCTTTCTTT.